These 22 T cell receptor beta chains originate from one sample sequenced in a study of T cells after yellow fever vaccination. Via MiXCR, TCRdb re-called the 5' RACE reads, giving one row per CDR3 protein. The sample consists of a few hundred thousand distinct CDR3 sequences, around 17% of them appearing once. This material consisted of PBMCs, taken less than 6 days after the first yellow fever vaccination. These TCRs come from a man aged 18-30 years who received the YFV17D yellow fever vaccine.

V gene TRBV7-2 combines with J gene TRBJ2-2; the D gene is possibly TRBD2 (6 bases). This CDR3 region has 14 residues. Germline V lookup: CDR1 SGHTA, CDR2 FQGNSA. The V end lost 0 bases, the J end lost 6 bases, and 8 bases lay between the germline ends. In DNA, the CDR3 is TGTGCCAGCAGCTTAGCTCGGGGGTCCGGGGAGCTGTTTTTT. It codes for CASSLARGSGELFF.

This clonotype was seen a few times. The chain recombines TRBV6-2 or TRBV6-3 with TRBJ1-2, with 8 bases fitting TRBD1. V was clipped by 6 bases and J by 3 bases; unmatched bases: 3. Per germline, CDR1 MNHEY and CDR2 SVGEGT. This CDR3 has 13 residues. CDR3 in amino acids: CASRGQVDYGYTF. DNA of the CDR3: TGTGCCAGCAGGGGACAGGTCGACTATGGCTACACCTTC.

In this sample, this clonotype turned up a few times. The CDR3 nucleotides are TGCAGTGGAGACAGCCAGCATCAATCTAACTATGGCTACACCTTC. Translating it yields CSGDSQHQSNYGYTF. The genes are TRBV20-1 and TRBJ1-2; tentative D call: TRBD1 (5 bases). This CDR3 comprises 15 residues. Germline V gene lookup returns CDR1 DFQATT and CDR2 SNEGSKA (reference sequence). V was trimmed by 7 bases and J by 0 bases, leaving 18 bases between them.

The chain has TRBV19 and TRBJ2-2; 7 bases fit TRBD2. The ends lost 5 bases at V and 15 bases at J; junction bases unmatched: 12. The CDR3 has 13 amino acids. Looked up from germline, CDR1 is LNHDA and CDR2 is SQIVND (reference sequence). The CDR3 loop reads CASSSRAGVVVFF. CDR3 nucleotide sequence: TGTGCCAGTAGTTCCCGCGCGGGGGTGGTGGTGTTTTTT.

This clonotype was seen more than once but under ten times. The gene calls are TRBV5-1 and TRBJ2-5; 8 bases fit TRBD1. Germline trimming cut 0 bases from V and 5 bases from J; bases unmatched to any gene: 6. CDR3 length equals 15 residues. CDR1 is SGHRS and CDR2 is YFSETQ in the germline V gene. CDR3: CASSLAGGALETQYF. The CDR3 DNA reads TGCGCCAGCAGCTTGGCAGGGGGCGCTTTGGAGACCCAGTACTTC.

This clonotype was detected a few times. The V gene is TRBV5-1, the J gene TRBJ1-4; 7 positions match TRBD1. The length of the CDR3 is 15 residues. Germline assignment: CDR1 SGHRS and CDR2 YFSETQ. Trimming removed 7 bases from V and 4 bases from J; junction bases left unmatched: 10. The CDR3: CASGFAGQINEKLFF. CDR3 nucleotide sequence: TGCGCCAGCGGTTTCGCGGGACAGATTAATGAAAAACTGTTTTTT.

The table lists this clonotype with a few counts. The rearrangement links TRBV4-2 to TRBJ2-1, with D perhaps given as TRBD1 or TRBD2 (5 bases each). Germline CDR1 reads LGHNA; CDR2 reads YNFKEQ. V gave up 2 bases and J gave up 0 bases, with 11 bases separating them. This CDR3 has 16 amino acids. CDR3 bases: TGTGCCAGCAGCCAATTGGGACGAGCCTCCTACAATGAGCAGTTCTTC. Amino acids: CASSQLGRASYNEQFF.

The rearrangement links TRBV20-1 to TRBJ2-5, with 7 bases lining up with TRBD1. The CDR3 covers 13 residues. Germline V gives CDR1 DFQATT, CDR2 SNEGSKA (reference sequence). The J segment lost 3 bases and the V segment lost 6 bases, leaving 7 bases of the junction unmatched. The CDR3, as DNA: TGCAGTGCGAACCCCGGGACAGAAGAGACCCAGTACTTC. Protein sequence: CSANPGTEETQYF.

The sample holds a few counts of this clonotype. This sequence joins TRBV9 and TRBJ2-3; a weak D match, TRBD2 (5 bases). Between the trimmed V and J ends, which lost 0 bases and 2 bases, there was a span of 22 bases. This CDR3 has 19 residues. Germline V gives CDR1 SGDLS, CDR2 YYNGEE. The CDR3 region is CASSVDEVVVGRFTDTQYF. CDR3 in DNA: TGTGCCAGCAGCGTAGACGAGGTGGTGGTGGGGAGATTCACAGATACGCAGTATTTT.

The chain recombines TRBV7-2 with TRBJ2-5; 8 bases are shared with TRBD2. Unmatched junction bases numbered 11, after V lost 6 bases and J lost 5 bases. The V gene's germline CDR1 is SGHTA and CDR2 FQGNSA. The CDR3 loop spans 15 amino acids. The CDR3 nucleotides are TGTGCCAGCAGGCAAACGGGACTAGGGGGGGAGACCCAGTACTTC. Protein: CASRQTGLGGETQYF.

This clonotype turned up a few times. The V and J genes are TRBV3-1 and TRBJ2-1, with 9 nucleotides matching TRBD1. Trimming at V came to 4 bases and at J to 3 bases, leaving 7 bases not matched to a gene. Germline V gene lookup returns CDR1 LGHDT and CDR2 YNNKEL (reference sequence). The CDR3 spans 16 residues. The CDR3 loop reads CASSPQGARVYNEQFF. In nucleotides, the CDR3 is TGTGCCAGCAGCCCACAGGGGGCGCGAGTCTACAATGAGCAGTTCTTC.

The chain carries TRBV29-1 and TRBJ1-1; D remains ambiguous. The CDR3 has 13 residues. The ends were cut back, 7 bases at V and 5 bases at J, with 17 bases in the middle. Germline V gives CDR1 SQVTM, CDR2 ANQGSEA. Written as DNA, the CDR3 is TGCAGCGCATCCCCAGATCTCGGGACTGAAGCTTTCTTT. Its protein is CSASPDLGTEAFF.

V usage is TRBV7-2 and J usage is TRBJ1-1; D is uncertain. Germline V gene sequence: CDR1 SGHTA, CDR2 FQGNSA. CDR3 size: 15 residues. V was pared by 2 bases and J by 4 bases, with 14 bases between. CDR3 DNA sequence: TGTGCCAGCAGCTTATCGGTTGGTCGGGTCACTGAAGCTTTCTTT. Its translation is CASSLSVGRVTEAFF.

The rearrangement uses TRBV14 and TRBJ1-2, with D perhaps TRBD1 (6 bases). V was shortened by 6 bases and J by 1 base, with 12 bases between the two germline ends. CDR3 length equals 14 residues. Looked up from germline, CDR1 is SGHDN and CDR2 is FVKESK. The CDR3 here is CASSRGAINYGYTF. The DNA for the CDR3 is TGTGCCAGCAGTCGGGGGGCAATTAACTATGGCTACACCTTC.

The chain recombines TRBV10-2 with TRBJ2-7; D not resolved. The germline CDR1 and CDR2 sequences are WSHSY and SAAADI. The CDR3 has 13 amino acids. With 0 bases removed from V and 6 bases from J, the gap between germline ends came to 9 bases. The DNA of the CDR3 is TGCGCCAGCAGTGAGTCAACACCTTCCGAGCAGTACTTC. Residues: CASSESTPSEQYF.

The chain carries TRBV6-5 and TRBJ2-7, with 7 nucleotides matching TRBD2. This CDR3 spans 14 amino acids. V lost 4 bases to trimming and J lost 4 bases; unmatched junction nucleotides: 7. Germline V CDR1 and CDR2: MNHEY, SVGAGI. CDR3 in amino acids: CASSSLGRDYEQYV. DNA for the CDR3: TGTGCCAGCAGTTCCCTGGGGAGGGATTACGAGCAGTACGTC.

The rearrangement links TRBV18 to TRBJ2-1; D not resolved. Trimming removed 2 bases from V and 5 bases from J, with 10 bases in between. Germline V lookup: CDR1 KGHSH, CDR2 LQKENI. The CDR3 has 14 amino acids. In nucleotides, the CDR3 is TGTGCCAGCTCACCAAACGACGGTGACAATGAGCAGTTCTTC. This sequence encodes CASSPNDGDNEQFF.

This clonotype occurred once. Written as DNA, the CDR3 is TGTGCTAGTGGTTTGGGGCCCCTGGGCACTGAAGCTTTCTTT. Its translation: CASGLGPLGTEAFF. V usage is TRBV12-5 and J usage is TRBJ1-1; D is undetermined. The CDR3 extends over 14 amino acids. Per germline, CDR1 LGHNT and CDR2 FRNRAP. Deletions cut 1 base from V and 4 bases from J, with 10 bases between.

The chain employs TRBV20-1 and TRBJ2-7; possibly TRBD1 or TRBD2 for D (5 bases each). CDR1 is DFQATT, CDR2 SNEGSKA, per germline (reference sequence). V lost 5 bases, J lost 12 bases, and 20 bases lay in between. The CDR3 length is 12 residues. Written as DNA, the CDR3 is TGCAGTGCTCCCGCTAGAGGGGATTGTCGGTACGTC. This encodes CSAPARGDCRYV.

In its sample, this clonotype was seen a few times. This chain's CDR3 is CASSPEDREWNIQYF. CDR3 coding DNA: TGCGCCAGCAGCCCCGAAGACAGGGAATGGAACATTCAGTACTTC. The chain couples TRBV4-3 to TRBJ2-4, with 7 bases fitting TRBD1. J lost 7 bases, V lost 4 bases, and 10 bases had no gene match. Germline V gene lookup returns CDR1 LGHNA and CDR2 YSLEER. The CDR3 runs 15 residues.

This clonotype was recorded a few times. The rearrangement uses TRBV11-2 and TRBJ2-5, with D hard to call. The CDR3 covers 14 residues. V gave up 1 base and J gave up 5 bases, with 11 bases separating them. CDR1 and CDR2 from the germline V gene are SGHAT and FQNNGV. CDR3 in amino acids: CASSLGPTLETQYF. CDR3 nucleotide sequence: TGTGCCAGCAGCTTAGGTCCGACACTCGAGACCCAGTACTTC.

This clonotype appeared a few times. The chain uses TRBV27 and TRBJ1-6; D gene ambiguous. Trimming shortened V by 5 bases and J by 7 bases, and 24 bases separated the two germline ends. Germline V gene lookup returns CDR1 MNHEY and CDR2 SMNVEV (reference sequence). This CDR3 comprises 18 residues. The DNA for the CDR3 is TGTGCCAGCAGTCCGAGCTCACCGGTGCCTTTGGGGAATTCACCCCTCCACTTT. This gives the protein CASSPSSPVPLGNSPLHF.